This TCR beta chain derives from a study of blood T cell repertoires in COVID-19. V was cut by 0 bases and J by 0 bases, with 9 bases left in between. Germline V CDR1 and CDR2: MGHRA, YSYEKL. CDR3 length equals 17 residues. Profiled with immunoSEQ multiplex PCR; TCRdb holds only in-frame clones, not every one. There are about 180,000 clones in the sample; roughly 86% occur only once, and about 8.6% lies in the top ten. The receptor's source is a woman aged 25 to 45 who had recovered from COVID-19. Sequencing was performed on PBMCs or T cells enriched from blood (not recorded which). V gene TRBV4-1 combines with J gene TRBJ2-6; D is uncertain. The CDR3 sequence is CASSQDLSVSGANVLTF. The CDR3 DNA reads TGCGCCAGCAGCCAAGATCTGTCGGTCTCTGGGGCCAACGTCCTGACTTTC.